The 7 T cell receptor beta chains listed next were all sequenced from one sample in a study of cytomegalovirus exposure and HLA in healthy donors. In the PCR, 60 Vbeta and 13 Jbeta primers were used. TCRdb's copy holds only in-frame clones and misses some; the assay was immunoSEQ multiplex PCR. The profile shows 150,000 to 200,000 clones, about 80% of them singletons. Sequencing was performed on PBMCs. The receptors were sampled from a man aged 25-45 years in good health and CMV-seronegative.

This rearrangement joins TRBV9 to TRBJ1-1, with D tentatively TRBD1 (6 bases). The CDR3 consists of 19 residues. Trimming left V 2 bases short and J 3 bases short, with 26 bases between. Germline V gene data show CDR1 as SGDLS and CDR2 as YYNGEE. The CDR3 DNA follows: TGTGCCAGCAGCGTCCTTCCCGACCGGGACATCCTTTGGGACACTGAAGCTTTCTTT. Its protein is CASSVLPDRDILWDTEAFF.

The genes are TRBV6-1 and TRBJ1-2; possible D gene TRBD1, 5 bases. Germline V gives CDR1 MNHNS, CDR2 SASEGT. Deletions cut 4 bases from V and 8 bases from J, with 17 bases between. The CDR3 is made up of 14 amino acids. The CDR3 DNA is TGTGCCAGCAGTGGGGACCCCCTGACTAGGGGCTACACCTTC. This encodes CASSGDPLTRGYTF.

The chain is built from TRBV9 and TRBJ1-2, with D possibly TRBD1 on 5 matching bases. The CDR3 contains 16 residues. The germline V and J ends were trimmed by 4 bases and 4 bases, with 20 bases remaining between them. Germline CDR1 and CDR2: SGDLS and YYNGEE. CDR3 sequence: CASSPPLGGHRYGYTF. DNA for the CDR3: TGTGCCAGCAGCCCCCCCCTGGGCGGACATCGCTATGGCTACACCTTC.

The chain has TRBV10-1 and TRBJ2-7; tentatively, D is TRBD1 (5 bases). The V gene's germline CDR1 is WNHNN and CDR2 SYGVQD (reference sequence). With 3 bases removed from V and 2 bases from J, the gap between germline ends came to 11 bases. CDR3 length equals 14 residues. This CDR3 is CASSDLTDPYEQYF. DNA of the CDR3: TGCGCCAGCAGTGATCTGACAGACCCCTACGAGCAGTACTTC.

This clone occurred a few times. CDR3 region: CAWSRNSFGTDTQYF. CDR3 bases: TGTGCCTGGAGTCGGAATAGCTTTGGCACAGATACGCAGTATTTT. The chain uses TRBV30 and TRBJ2-3, with D unresolved. Trimming took 2 bases from V and 1 from J, leaving 13 bases between them. The CDR3 length is 15 residues. Germline values: CDR1 GTSNPN, CDR2 SVGIG (reference sequence).

The V gene is TRBV10-3, the J gene TRBJ2-2, with D possibly matching TRBD1 (5 bases). Germline CDR1 reads ENHRY; CDR2 reads SYGVKD. CDR3 length: 15 residues. V lost 6 bases and J 1 base, leaving 12 bases between the germline ends. The CDR3 region has the DNA TGTGCCATCAGATCGGACAACATGAACACCGGGGAGCTGTTTTTT. As protein: CAIRSDNMNTGELFF.

The rearrangement links TRBV7-9 to TRBJ1-1; 7 bases fit TRBD1. The CDR3 length is 15 residues. Germline V gene data show CDR1 as SEHNR and CDR2 as FQNEAQ (reference sequence). The junction had 7 bases not matched to a gene; V was cut back by 6 bases and J by 0 bases. Here the CDR3 reads CASSRGTDMNTEAFF. The CDR3 DNA reads as TGTGCCAGCAGTAGAGGGACAGACATGAACACTGAAGCTTTCTTT.